This T cell receptor beta chain was observed in a study of control samples from healthy donors and cancer patients. CDR1 is KGHDR, CDR2 SFDVKD, per germline. V dropped 3 bases and J dropped 2 bases, with 7 bases sitting between them. This CDR3 comprises 13 residues. The assay was immunoSEQ multiplex PCR, and TCRdb's table has in-frame clones only and misses some. Of approximately 120,000 clones in the sample, 85% to 95% were seen once. Input material: PBMCs. The rearrangement uses TRBV24-1 and TRBJ2-7; D unclear. This TCR was recovered from an elderly man with head and neck cancer. The CDR3, as DNA: TGTGCCACCAGTGATCCAACTACCTACGAGCAGTACTTC. It specifies CATSDPTTYEQYF.